The 14 T cell receptor beta chains below come from one sample, sequenced in a study of radiotherapy plus CTLA-4 blockade in lung cancer. The protocol was immunoSEQ multiplex PCR, while the TCRdb copy is restricted to in-frame clones and leaves out a portion. This table holds approximately 52,000 clones, roughly 77% found once. Sequences were derived from peripheral blood, sampled from a patient treated with radiotherapy plus ipilimumab. The source is a human donor with non-small cell lung cancer who had a complete response to radiotherapy plus ipilimumab.

This clone was seen a few times. The chain combines TRBV11-2 with TRBJ1-1, with D tentatively TRBD1 (5 bases). Germline V gene sequence: CDR1 SGHAT, CDR2 FQNNGV. Trimming removed 1 base from V and 5 bases from J, with 14 bases in between. There are 15 residues in the CDR3. The CDR3 nucleotides read TGTGCCAGCAGCTTAGTATGGGGGGTGAGAACTGAAGCTTTCTTT. As protein: CASSLVWGVRTEAFF.

J is TRBJ1-1 and V is TRBV7-2; D gene unclear. The germline V gene encodes CDR1 SGHTA and CDR2 FQGNSA. The V and J ends lost 8 bases and 7 bases respectively, with 20 bases between them. The CDR3 length is 14 residues. CDR3 sequence: CASGGVGPVSEAFF. In nucleotides, the CDR3 is TGTGCCAGCGGAGGTGTAGGACCCGTTAGTGAAGCTTTCTTT.

The V call is TRBV7-2, the J call TRBJ1-2; 7 positions agree with TRBD1. The CDR3 covers 15 residues. From germline, CDR1 is SGHTA and CDR2 FQGNSA. The trim removed 5 bases at V and 5 bases at J, leaving 11 bases unmatched. In DNA form, the CDR3 reads TGTGCCAGCAGCAGCTGGGACAGAATCGGATATGGCTACACCTTC. Translated: CASSSWDRIGYGYTF.

V is TRBV29-1 and J is TRBJ2-3; 11 bases align to TRBD2. The CDR3 has 14 residues. Germline CDR1 SQVTM, CDR2 ANQGSEA. Trimming took 6 bases from V and 2 from J; bases not matched to a gene: 4. The CDR3 protein is CSVRLAGTTDTQYF. In DNA, the CDR3 is TGCAGCGTGAGACTAGCGGGGACCACAGATACGCAGTATTTT.

The chain couples TRBV10-3 to TRBJ1-1; a weak D match, TRBD1 (6 bases). V lost 1 base and J 2 bases, leaving 11 bases between the germline ends. The germline V gene encodes CDR1 ENHRY and CDR2 SYGVKD. The CDR3 spans 15 residues. CDR3 loop: CAISEYQGFNTEAFF. The CDR3 DNA sequence: TGTGCCATCAGTGAGTACCAGGGGTTTAACACTGAAGCTTTCTTT.

The chain uses TRBV9 and TRBJ2-7; the D gene is possibly TRBD2 (6 bases). The CDR3 runs to 15 residues. V lost 0 bases, J lost 3 bases, and 13 bases lay in between. From germline, CDR1 is SGDLS and CDR2 YYNGEE. This CDR3 reads CASSVVAGTDYEQYF. The CDR3 coding sequence is TGTGCCAGCAGCGTAGTGGCGGGGACCGACTACGAGCAGTACTTC.

This rearrangement joins TRBV6-1 to TRBJ2-4; maybe TRBD1 (6 bases). Trimming removed 0 bases from V and 1 base from J, with 13 bases in between. CDR1 and CDR2 from the germline V gene are MNHNS and SASEGT. CDR3 length: 17 residues. This CDR3 reads CASSEAQGRMAKNIQYF. CDR3 sequence (DNA): TGTGCCAGCAGTGAAGCGCAGGGGCGGATGGCCAAAAACATTCAGTACTTC.

The gene calls are TRBV7-9 and TRBJ2-1, with 8 bases fitting TRBD2. Unmatched junction bases numbered 6, after V lost 0 bases and J lost 2 bases. Germline V gene data show CDR1 as SEHNR and CDR2 as FQNEAQ (reference sequence). CDR3 length: 17 amino acids. CDR3 DNA: TGTGCCAGCAGCTTAGCGCGGACGCGGGAGGCCTACAATGAGCAGTTCTTC. As protein: CASSLARTREAYNEQFF.

V gene TRBV5-6 combines with J gene TRBJ2-7; D possibly corresponds to TRBD1 (6 bases). CDR1 is SGHDT, CDR2 YYEEEE, per germline. Trimming removed 4 bases from V and 2 bases from J, with 16 bases in between. The CDR3 runs 15 residues. The DNA of the CDR3 is TGTGCCAGCAGCCCCGGACAGATTTTCCCCTACGAGCAGTACTTC. Protein: CASSPGQIFPYEQYF.

The chain combines TRBV5-4 with TRBJ1-2; D might be TRBD1 (5 bases). The CDR3 has 13 residues. The V end was cut by 0 bases, the J end by 4 bases, with 7 bases between. The germline V gene encodes CDR1 SGHNT and CDR2 YYREEE (reference sequence). CDR3 region: CASSLDQGYGYTF. Written as DNA, the CDR3 is TGTGCCAGCAGCTTGGACCAGGGCTATGGCTACACCTTC.

The chain combines TRBV11-2 with TRBJ1-2, with TRBD1 matching over 9 bases. The CDR3 is made up of 16 amino acids. V was clipped by 4 bases and J by 0 bases; unmatched bases: 6. The V gene's germline CDR1 is SGHAT and CDR2 FQNNGV. The CDR3 nucleotides read TGTGCCAGCAGCTCTCGTTGGACAGGGGCTAACTATGGCTACACCTTC. Its translation: CASSSRWTGANYGYTF.

This clone was seen only a few times. This sequence joins TRBV7-2 and TRBJ2-1; 8 bases line up with TRBD2. The V segment lost 4 bases and the J segment 10 bases; nucleotides outside the gene matches: 12. This CDR3 is 15 amino acids long. Germline assignment: CDR1 SGHTA and CDR2 FQGNSA. This chain's CDR3 is CASSSSGTTGGEQFF. The CDR3 region has the DNA TGTGCCAGCAGCTCTAGCGGCACCACGGGGGGGGAGCAGTTCTTC.

V and J are TRBV5-5 and TRBJ1-4, with unresolved D. The CDR3 consists of 12 residues. Trimming took 0 bases from V and 7 from J, leaving 4 bases between them. Looked up from germline, CDR1 is SGHKS and CDR2 is YYEKEE (reference sequence). The CDR3: CASSLESEKLFF. The CDR3, as DNA: TGTGCCAGCAGCTTGGAGAGTGAAAAACTGTTTTTT. The whole variable domain, remainder taken from reference TRBV5-5 and TRBJ1-4, is DAGVTQSPTHLIKTRGQQVTLRCSPISGHKSVSWYQQVLGQGPQFIFQYYEKEERGRGNFPDRFSARQFPNYSSELNVNALLLGDSALYLCASSLESEKLFFGSGTQLSVL.

This chain joins TRBV5-6 and TRBJ2-7, with D possibly matching TRBD2 (5 bases). Germline V gives CDR1 SGHDT, CDR2 YYEEEE. The CDR3 spans 15 residues. Trimming shortened V by 0 bases and J by 2 bases, and 12 bases separated the two germline ends. The CDR3 DNA follows: TGTGCCAGCAGCTTGGGGCTAGCTGAAACCTACGAGCAGTACGTC. It is translated as CASSLGLAETYEQYV.